The clone carrying this T cell receptor beta chain has only one observation. This sample was taken from a study of T cell responses to AZD1222 COVID-19 vaccine. The data were produced by immunoSEQ multiplex PCR, yet TCRdb's version contains in-frame clones alone and is incomplete. This table has 180,000 or so clones, about 91% appearing once. CDR1 and CDR2 (germline): GTSNPN, SVGIG (reference sequence). The length of the CDR3 is 15 residues. J lost 4 bases, V lost 3 bases, and 1 base had no gene match. Sequencing used peripheral blood, obtained 28 days after the second AZD1222 dose. The chain recombines TRBV30 with TRBJ2-2; 14 bases match TRBD2. This receptor was obtained from an adult who received the AZD1222 COVID-19 vaccine. The CDR3 nucleotides are TGTGCCTGGAGAGGACTAGCGGGGGGCACCGGGGAGCTGTTTTTT. It encodes CAWRGLAGGTGELFF.